The T cell receptor beta chain under discussion was sequenced for a study of CD8+CD57+ T cells in acquired aplastic anemia. Whole-study findings and limits: It was found that about 31 CD8+ CDR3 sequences were shared between patients and controls.

Germline values: CDR1 SGDLS, CDR2 YYNGEE. The CDR3 runs 17 residues. V lost 3 bases, J lost 6 bases, and 24 bases lay in between. TCR beta VDJ and CDR3 were profiled, and genomic DNA was the template. One entry per CDR3 protein results from TCRdb running MiXCR on the reads. The table lists around 250,000 distinct CDR3 sequences, approximately 82% of them singletons. Patients included in sequencing had previously demonstrated CD8+CD57+ cell expansion by flow cytometry. As concerns this clonotype: What it binds is not known.

The sample consisted of sorted CD4+, CD8+, or CD8+CD57+ T cells (not recorded which) from PBMCs. The receptor was isolated from a human donor with aplastic anemia. The chain links TRBV9 to TRBJ1-1; D is undetermined. CDR3 protein: CASSAEANPSGRAEAFF. For the CDR3, the DNA is TGTGCCAGCAGCGCCGAAGCCAATCCCTCAGGACGGGCTGAAGCTTTCTTT.